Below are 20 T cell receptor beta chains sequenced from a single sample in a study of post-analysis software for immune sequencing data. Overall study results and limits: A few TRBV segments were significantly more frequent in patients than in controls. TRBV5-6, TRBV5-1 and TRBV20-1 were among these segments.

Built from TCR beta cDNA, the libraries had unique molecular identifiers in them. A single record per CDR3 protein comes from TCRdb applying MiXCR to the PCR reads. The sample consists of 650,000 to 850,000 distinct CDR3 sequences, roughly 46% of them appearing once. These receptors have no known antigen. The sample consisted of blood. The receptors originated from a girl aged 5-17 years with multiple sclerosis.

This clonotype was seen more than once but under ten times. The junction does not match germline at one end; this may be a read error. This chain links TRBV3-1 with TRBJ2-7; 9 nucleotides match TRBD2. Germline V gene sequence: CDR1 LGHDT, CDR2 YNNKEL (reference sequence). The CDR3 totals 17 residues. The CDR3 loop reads CASSPRLADDLSYGQYF. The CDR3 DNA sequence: TGTGCCAGCAGCCCGCGACTAGCGGATGACCTCTCCTACGGGCAGTACTTC.

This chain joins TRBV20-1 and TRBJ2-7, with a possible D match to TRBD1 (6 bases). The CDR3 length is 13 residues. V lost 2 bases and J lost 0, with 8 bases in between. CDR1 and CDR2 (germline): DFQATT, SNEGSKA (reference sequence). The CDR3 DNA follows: TGCAGTGCTAGAAGACAGGACTCCTACGAGCAGTACTTC. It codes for CSARRQDSYEQYF.

The CDR3 sequence is CASSLSRGVGYEQYF. The CDR3 DNA reads as TGTGCCAGCAGTTTGTCCCGCGGTGTTGGCTACGAGCAGTACTTC. The V call is TRBV27, the J call TRBJ2-4; D uncertain. The DNA matches TRBJ2-7 better at its end, which makes the J call doubtful. The CDR3 loop spans 15 amino acids. Germline V gives CDR1 MNHEY, CDR2 SMNVEV (reference sequence).

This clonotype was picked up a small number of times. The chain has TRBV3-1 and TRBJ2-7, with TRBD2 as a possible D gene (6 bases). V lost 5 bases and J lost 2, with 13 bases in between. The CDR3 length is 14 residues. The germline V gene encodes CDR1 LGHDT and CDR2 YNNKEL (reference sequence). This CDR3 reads CASSKGLIAYEQYF. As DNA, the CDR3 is TGTGCCAGCAGCAAAGGACTAATCGCCTACGAGCAGTACTTC.

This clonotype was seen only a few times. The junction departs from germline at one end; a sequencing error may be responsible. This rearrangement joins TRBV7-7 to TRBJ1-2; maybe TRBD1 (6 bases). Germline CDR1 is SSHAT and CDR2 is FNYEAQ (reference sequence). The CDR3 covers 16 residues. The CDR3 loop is CASSQKGQRLNYGYTF. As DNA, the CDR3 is TGTGCTAGCAGCCAGAAAGGACAGAGACTTAACTATGGCTACACCTTC.

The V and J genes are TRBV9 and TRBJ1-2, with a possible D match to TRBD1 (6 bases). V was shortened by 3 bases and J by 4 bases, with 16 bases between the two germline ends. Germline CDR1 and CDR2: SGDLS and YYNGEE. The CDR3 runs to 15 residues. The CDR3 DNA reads TGTGCCAGCAGCGCCGGACTTACAGGGCCCTATGGCTACACCTTC. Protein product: CASSAGLTGPYGYTF.

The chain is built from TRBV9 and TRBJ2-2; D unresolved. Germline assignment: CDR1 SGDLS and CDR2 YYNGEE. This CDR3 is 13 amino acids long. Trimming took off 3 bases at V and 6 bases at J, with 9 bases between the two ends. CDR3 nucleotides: TGTGCCAGCAGCGCCCTCGGTTCCGGGGAGCTGTTTTTT. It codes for CASSALGSGELFF.

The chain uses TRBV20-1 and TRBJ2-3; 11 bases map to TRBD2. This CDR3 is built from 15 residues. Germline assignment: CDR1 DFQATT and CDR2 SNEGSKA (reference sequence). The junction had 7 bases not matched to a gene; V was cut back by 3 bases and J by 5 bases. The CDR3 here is CSASLTSGTGDTQYF. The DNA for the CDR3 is TGCAGTGCTAGTTTGACTAGCGGGACCGGAGATACGCAGTATTTT.

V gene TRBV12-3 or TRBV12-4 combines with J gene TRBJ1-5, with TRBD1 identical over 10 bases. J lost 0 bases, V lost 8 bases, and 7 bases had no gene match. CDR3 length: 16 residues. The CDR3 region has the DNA TGTGCCAGCGCCCCGGGACAGGGGCATAGCAATCAGCCCCAGCATTTT. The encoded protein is CASAPGQGHSNQPQHF.

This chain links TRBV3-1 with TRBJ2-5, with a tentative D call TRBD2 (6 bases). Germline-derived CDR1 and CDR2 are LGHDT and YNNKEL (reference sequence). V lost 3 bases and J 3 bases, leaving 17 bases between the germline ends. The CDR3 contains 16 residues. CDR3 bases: TGTGCCAGCAGCCAGGTTAGAGGAGGGAACGAAGAGACCCAGTACTTC. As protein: CASSQVRGGNEETQYF.

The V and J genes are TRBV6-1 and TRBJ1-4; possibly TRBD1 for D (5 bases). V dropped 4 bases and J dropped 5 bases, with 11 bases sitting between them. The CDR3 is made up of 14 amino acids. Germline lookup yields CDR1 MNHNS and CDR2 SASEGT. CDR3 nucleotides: TGTGCCAGCAGTGCAGGGCGCACAAATGAAAAACTGTTTTTT. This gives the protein CASSAGRTNEKLFF.

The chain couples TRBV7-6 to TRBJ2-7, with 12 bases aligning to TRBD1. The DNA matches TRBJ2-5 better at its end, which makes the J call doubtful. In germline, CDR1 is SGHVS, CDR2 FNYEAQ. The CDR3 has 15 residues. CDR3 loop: CASSSGTGGLKTQYF. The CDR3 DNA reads TGTGCCAGCAGCTCTGGGACAGGGGGCCTAAAGACCCAGTACTTC.

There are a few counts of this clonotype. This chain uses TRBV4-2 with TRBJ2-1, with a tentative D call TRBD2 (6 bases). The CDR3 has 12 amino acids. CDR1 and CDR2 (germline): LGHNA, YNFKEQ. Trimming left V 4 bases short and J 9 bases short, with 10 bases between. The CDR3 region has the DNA TGTGCCAGCAGCCCCGTGGGAGGTGAGCAGTTCTTC. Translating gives CASSPVGGEQFF.

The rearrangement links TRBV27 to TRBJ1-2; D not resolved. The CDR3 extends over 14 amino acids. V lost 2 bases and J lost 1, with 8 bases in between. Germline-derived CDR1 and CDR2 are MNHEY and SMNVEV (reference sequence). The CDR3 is CASSLGRVNYGYTF. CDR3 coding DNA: TGTGCCAGCAGTTTAGGCCGGGTTAACTATGGCTACACCTTC.

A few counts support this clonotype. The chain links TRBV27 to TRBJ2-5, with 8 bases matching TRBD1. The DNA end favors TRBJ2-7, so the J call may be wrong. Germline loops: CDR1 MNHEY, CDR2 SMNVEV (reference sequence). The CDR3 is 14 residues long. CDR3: CASSLSQDRGEQYF. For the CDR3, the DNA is TGTGCCAGCAGTTTATCCCAAGACAGGGGCGAGCAGTACTTC.

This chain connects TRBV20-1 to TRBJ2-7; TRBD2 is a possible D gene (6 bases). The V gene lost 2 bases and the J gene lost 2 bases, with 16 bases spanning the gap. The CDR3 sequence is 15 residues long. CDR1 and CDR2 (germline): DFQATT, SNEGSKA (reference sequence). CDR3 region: CSARPEAGLTYEQYF. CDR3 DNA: TGCAGTGCTAGACCCGAGGCGGGGTTAACCTACGAGCAGTACTTC.

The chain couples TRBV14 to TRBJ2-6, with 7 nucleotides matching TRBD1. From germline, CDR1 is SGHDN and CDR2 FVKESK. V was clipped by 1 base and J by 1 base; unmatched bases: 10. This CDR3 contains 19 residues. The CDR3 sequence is CASSQALGQAGSGANVLTF. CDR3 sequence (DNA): TGTGCCAGCAGCCAAGCTCTCGGACAGGCGGGTTCTGGGGCCAACGTCCTGACTTTC.

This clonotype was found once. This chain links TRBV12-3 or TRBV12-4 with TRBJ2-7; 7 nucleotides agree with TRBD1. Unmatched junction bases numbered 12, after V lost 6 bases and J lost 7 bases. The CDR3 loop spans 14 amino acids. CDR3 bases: TGTGCCAGCAGGTCAGACAGGGCCCGAAGAGAGCAGTACTTC. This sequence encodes CASRSDRARREQYF.

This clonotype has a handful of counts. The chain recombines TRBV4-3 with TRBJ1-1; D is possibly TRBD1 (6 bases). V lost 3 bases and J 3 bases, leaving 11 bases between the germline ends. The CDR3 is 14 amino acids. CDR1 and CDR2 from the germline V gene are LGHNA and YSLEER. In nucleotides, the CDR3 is TGCGCCAGCAGCCACCTAGGGGGGGACACTGAAGCTTTCTTT. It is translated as CASSHLGGDTEAFF.

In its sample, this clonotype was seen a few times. The CDR3 reads CASSESWTGFYEQYF. Written as DNA, the CDR3 is TGCGCCAGCAGTGAGTCCTGGACAGGGTTCTACGAGCAGTACTTC. The V gene is TRBV10-2, the J gene TRBJ2-7; 8 bases agree with TRBD1. Germline assignment: CDR1 WSHSY and CDR2 SAAADI. The CDR3 contains 15 residues. Losses at the gene ends were 0 bases for V and 3 bases for J; bases not matched to a gene: 4.